This TCR beta chain came from a study of somatic mutations in cytotoxic T cells in rheumatoid arthritis. Broader study findings: Within 8 of 65 patients, the single biggest CD8+ clone made up more than 20% of CD8+ cells.

Among the healthy controls, all of them blood donors, the median age was roughly 50 years (range about 20-80) and 55% were female. Some clones are missing from TCRdb's copy, which holds only in-frame ones; the method was immunoSEQ multiplex PCR. Seen here are 11,000 or so clones, under 75% observed once, and the top ten hold about 9.9%. This clone was seen once. Its specificity is not known. The source material was CD8+ T cells sorted from blood. The TCR was taken from a woman in her thirties or forties in good health.

In nucleotides, the CDR3 is TGTGCCAGCAGTTTATCGGTTCTTCAAGAGACCCAGTACTTC. Residues: CASSLSVLQETQYF. The chain has TRBV27 and TRBJ2-5; D is uncertain. The CDR3 length is 14 residues. V lost 0 bases and J 2 bases, leaving 7 bases between the germline ends. Per germline, CDR1 MNHEY and CDR2 SMNVEV (reference sequence).